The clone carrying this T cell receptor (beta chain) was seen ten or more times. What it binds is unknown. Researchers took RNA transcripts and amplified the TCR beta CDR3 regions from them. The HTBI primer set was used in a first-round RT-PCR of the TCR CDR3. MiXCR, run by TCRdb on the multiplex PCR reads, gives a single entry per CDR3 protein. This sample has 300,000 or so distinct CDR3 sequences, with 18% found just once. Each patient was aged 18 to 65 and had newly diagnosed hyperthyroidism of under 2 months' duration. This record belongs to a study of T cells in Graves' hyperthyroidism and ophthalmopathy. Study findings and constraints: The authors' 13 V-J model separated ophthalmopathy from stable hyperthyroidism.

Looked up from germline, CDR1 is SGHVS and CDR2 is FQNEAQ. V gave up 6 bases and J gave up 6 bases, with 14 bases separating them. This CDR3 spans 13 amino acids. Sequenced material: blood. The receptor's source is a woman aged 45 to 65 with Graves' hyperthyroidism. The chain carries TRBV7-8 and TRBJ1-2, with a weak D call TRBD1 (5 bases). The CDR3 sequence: CASRGPDDNGYTF. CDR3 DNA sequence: TGTGCCAGCAGGGGACCGGACGACAATGGCTACACCTTC.